The 16 T cell receptor beta chains below were found in one sample sequenced in a study of blood T cell repertoires in COVID-19. Method: immunoSEQ multiplex PCR; TCRdb's copy keeps in-frame clones and lacks some. The sample has over 450,000 clones, less than 90% seen once; the top ten hold roughly 7.3%. Sequencing was carried out using peripheral blood. These receptors all come from a woman in her 50s with COVID-19, enrolled during active disease.

A single count supports this clone. The chain combines TRBV9 with TRBJ2-2, with D maybe TRBD1 (5 bases). Germline CDR1 is SGDLS and CDR2 is YYNGEE. Trimming stripped 0 bases from V and 6 bases from J, with 9 bases between. This CDR3 contains 14 residues. The CDR3 is CASSVEQEPGELFF. CDR3 sequence (DNA): TGTGCCAGCAGCGTAGAACAGGAGCCCGGGGAGCTGTTTTTT.

This chain links TRBV9 with TRBJ1-1; D gene unclear. CDR1 SGDLS and CDR2 YYNGEE come from the germline V gene. The CDR3 has 15 amino acids. V was shortened by 2 bases and J by 0 bases, with 11 bases between the two germline ends. The CDR3, as DNA: TGTGCCAGCAGCGTGAGCCATACAGTGAACACTGAAGCTTTCTTT. Its translation is CASSVSHTVNTEAFF.

The chain recombines TRBV27 with TRBJ1-3; D is ambiguous. The CDR3 sequence is 15 residues long. Germline values: CDR1 MNHEY, CDR2 SMNVEV (reference sequence). V lost 2 bases, J lost 0 bases, and 8 bases lay in between. CDR3 nucleotides: TGTGCCAGCAGTTTACGGCGGGACTCTGGAAACACCATATATTTT. Translating it yields CASSLRRDSGNTIYF.

The chain combines TRBV27 with TRBJ1-2; D remains unclear. This CDR3 is 13 amino acids long. Germline CDR1 reads MNHEY; CDR2 reads SMNVEV (reference sequence). Trimming removed 3 bases at V and 4 bases at J, with 9 bases between. DNA of the CDR3: TGTGCCAGCAGTTTCCGCGGATTCTATGGCTACACCTTC. Encoded protein: CASSFRGFYGYTF.

The J gene is TRBJ2-5, the V gene TRBV6-5; possible D gene TRBD2, 7 bases. The germline V and J ends were trimmed by 7 bases and 2 bases, with 14 bases remaining between them. Germline V gene sequence: CDR1 MNHEY, CDR2 SVGAGI. This CDR3 region has 14 residues. The DNA of the CDR3 is TGTGCCAGCACTCAAGGGGGGGATCAAGAGACCCAGTACTTC. Its protein is CASTQGGDQETQYF.

V and J are TRBV3-1 (or the pseudogene TRBV3-2) and TRBJ2-2, with 12 nucleotides matching TRBD2. Germline V gene data show CDR1 as LGHDT and CDR2 as YNNKEL (reference sequence). With 0 bases clipped from V and 5 bases from J, the junction kept 10 bases outside the gene matches. The CDR3 has 19 amino acids. The CDR3 region is CASSQDYLAGGLKTGELFF. The DNA of the CDR3 is TGTGCCAGCAGCCAAGATTATCTAGCGGGGGGGCTAAAGACCGGGGAGCTGTTTTTT.

The CDR3 loop reads CASTSSGGRYEQYF. In DNA form, the CDR3 reads TGTGCCAGCACCTCGAGCGGGGGGAGGTACGAGCAGTACTTC. This chain connects TRBV2 to TRBJ2-7; 9 nucleotides match TRBD2. V dropped 7 bases and J dropped 4; count of bases not matched to a gene: 8. Per the germline V gene, CDR1 is SNHLY and CDR2 is FYNNEI. The CDR3 runs to 14 residues.

The chain is built from TRBV6-5 and TRBJ2-7; perhaps TRBD2 as D (5 bases). CDR1 and CDR2 from the germline V gene are MNHEY and SVGAGI. The V end lost 5 bases, the J end lost 2 bases, and 13 bases lay between the germline ends. This CDR3 has 14 amino acids. The CDR3 here is CASSPPGNTYEQYF. In nucleotides, the CDR3 is TGTGCCAGCAGTCCCCCCGGGAACACCTACGAGCAGTACTTC.

This clone was seen a few times. V gene TRBV27 combines with J gene TRBJ1-5; TRBD1 matches 7 bases. The V gene's germline CDR1 is MNHEY and CDR2 SMNVEV (reference sequence). This CDR3 region has 16 residues. V lost 5 bases, J lost 0 bases, and 7 bases stayed unmatched. CDR3 region: CASSHLGDSSNQPQHF. The CDR3 coding sequence is TGTGCCAGCAGTCACCTGGGGGACAGTAGCAATCAGCCCCAGCATTTT.

The J gene is TRBJ2-7, the V gene TRBV10-3; 11 nucleotides match TRBD1. From germline, CDR1 is ENHRY and CDR2 SYGVKD. The CDR3 is 15 residues long. The ends lost 6 bases at V and 4 bases at J; junction bases unmatched: 8. CDR3 nucleotide sequence: TGTGCCATCAGGAACCGGGACAGGGGGGAGTACGAGCAGTACTTC. This translates into CAIRNRDRGEYEQYF.

V gene TRBV6-2 or TRBV6-3 combines with J gene TRBJ2-7, with TRBD2 as a possible D gene (6 bases). The CDR3 extends over 16 amino acids. The V end was cut by 5 bases, the J end by 1 base, with 18 bases between. CDR1 is MNHEY, CDR2 SVGEGT, per germline. The CDR3 spells CASSPYKAGGSYEQYF. The DNA of the CDR3 is TGTGCCAGCAGTCCCTACAAAGCGGGCGGTTCCTACGAGCAGTACTTC.

The V gene is TRBV2, the J gene TRBJ2-3; TRBD2 matches at 12 bases. This CDR3 contains 14 residues. The junction had 3 bases not matched to a gene; V was cut back by 6 bases and J by 5 bases. Germline values: CDR1 SNHLY, CDR2 FYNNEI. In nucleotides, the CDR3 is TGTGCCAGCAGGCGACTAGCGGGGGTAGATACGCAGTATTTT. Encoded protein: CASRRLAGVDTQYF.

The chain combines TRBV7-9 with TRBJ2-2; maybe TRBD1 (5 bases). This CDR3 contains 12 residues. Germline CDR1 reads SEHNR; CDR2 reads FQNEAQ (reference sequence). Trimming left V 7 bases short and J 4 bases short, with 7 bases between. The CDR3 spells CASTTGTGELFF. CDR3 DNA: TGTGCCAGCACCACAGGCACCGGGGAGCTGTTTTTT. Using reference TRBV7-9 and TRBJ2-2 for the parts outside the CDR3, the full variable domain is DTGVSQNPRHKITKRGQNVTFRCDPISEHNRLYWYRQTLGQGPEFLTYFQNEAQLEKSRLLSDRFSAERPKGSFSTLEIQRTEQGDSAMYLCASTTGTGELFFGEGSRLTVL.

The gene calls are TRBV27 and TRBJ1-5; D is unresolved. V was clipped by 5 bases and J by 6 bases, with 14 bases between them. Germline loops: CDR1 MNHEY, CDR2 SMNVEV (reference sequence). The CDR3 runs 14 residues. CDR3 protein: CASSHNPGRQPQHF. CDR3 nucleotides: TGTGCCAGCAGTCACAACCCTGGCCGTCAGCCCCAGCATTTT.

The CDR3 loop reads CASSLTHAEAFF. The CDR3 coding sequence is TGTGCCAGCAGCCTGACACACGCTGAAGCTTTCTTT. The rearrangement joins TRBV12-3 or TRBV12-4 to TRBJ1-1; D gene uncertain. The CDR3 loop spans 12 amino acids. Trimming stripped 6 bases from V and 6 bases from J, with 11 bases between.

This clone was seen just once. The V call is TRBV15, the J call TRBJ1-2; tentatively, D is TRBD1 (5 bases). The V gene's germline CDR1 is LNHNV and CDR2 YYDKDF (reference sequence). CDR3 size: 15 residues. Trimming stripped 0 bases from V and 6 bases from J, with 14 bases between. Here the CDR3 reads CATSRDEAGLDGYTF. The CDR3 region has the DNA TGTGCCACCAGCAGAGATGAAGCAGGGTTGGATGGCTACACCTTC.